The present T cell receptor beta chain was sequenced within a study of shared clonotypes between healthy human individuals. TCRdb keeps only in-frame clones here, not all; method: immunoSEQ multiplex PCR. Altogether roughly 2,000,000 clones are present, 93% being singletons, with the ten largest covering about 1.7%. Naive CD8 cells lacked CD45RO, underwent positive selection for CCR7 and left out terminally differentiated effector memory CD45RA+ cells. Study-wide results and caveats: The study found lower generation probabilities in non-shared clonotypes than in those shared by all four donors. Generally, estimated richness proved larger in naive subsets than it did in memory subsets. Since donors were few, the genetic and exposure-history diversity represented was limited. Depth of sequencing was expected to influence donor clonotype sharing.

Germline CDR1 and CDR2: SGDLS and YYNGEE. CDR3 length: 15 residues. V lost 3 bases and J lost 3; bases outside the gene matches: 3. Details on this clone: Its antigen remains unidentified. The identical CDR3 is also encoded by other nucleotide sequences in the sample.

The receptor comes from a man younger than 35 in good health. Some clones in this sample may be carry-over from other donors' samples. The V gene is TRBV9, the J gene TRBJ2-1; 10 nucleotides align to TRBD1. Source material: naive CD8+ T cells from PBMCs. CDR3 in DNA: TGTGCCAGCAGCGCGACAGGGGGCAGCTACAATGAGCAGTTCTTC. Its translation: CASSATGGSYNEQFF.